Shown below are 2 T cell receptor beta chains from a single sample sequenced in a study of blood T cell repertoires in COVID-19 (dated by TCRdb to about 2020). Libraries were constructed by the immunoSEQ multiplex PCR assay. What TCRdb holds here is the immuneACCESS table cut down to in-frame rearrangements. Part of the clones is not present; checked against another copy, under half of the missing clones reflect an unresolved V gene, and the others are unexplained. The sample data list about 100,000 clones, and over 75% of these were observed just once. The biggest ten clones account for roughly 4% of the sample. Sequencing was done on a sample of peripheral blood. These receptors were taken from a woman between 65 and 79 years old with acute or convalescent COVID-19.

V gene TRBV9 combines with J gene TRBJ2-1, with a possible D match to TRBD2 (5 bases). Germline CDR1 reads SGDLS; CDR2 reads YYNGEE. The ends were cut back, 3 bases at V and 0 bases at J, with 10 bases in the middle. This CDR3 region has 15 residues. CDR3 protein: CASSGGGFSYNEQFF. The CDR3 nucleotides are TGTGCCAGCAGCGGAGGAGGCTTCTCCTACAATGAGCAGTTCTTC.

V gene TRBV5-6 combines with J gene TRBJ2-5, with a possible D match to TRBD2 (5 bases). The CDR3 length is 12 residues. Per the germline V gene, CDR1 is SGHDT and CDR2 is YYEEEE. V was trimmed by 1 base and J by 4 bases, leaving 5 bases between them. CDR3 protein: CASSLTRETQYF. The CDR3 DNA reads TGTGCCAGCAGCTTGACTAGAGAGACCCAGTACTTC.